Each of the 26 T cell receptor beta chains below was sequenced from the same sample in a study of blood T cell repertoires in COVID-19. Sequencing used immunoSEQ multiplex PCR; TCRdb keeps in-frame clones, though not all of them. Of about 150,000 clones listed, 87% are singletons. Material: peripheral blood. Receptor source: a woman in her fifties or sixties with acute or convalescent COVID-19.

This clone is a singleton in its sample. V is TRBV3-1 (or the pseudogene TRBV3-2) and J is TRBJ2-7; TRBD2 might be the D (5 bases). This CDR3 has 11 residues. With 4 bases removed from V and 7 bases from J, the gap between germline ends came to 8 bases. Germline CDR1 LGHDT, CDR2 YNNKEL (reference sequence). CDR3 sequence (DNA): TGTGCCAGCAGCCGCAGAGGGGAGCAGTACTTC. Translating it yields CASSRRGEQYF.

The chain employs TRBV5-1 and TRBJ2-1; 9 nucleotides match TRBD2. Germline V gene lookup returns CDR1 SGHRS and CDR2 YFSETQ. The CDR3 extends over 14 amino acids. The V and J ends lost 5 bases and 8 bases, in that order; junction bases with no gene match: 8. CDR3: CASSWAGGQDEQFF. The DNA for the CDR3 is TGCGCCAGCAGTTGGGCGGGGGGGCAAGATGAGCAGTTCTTC.

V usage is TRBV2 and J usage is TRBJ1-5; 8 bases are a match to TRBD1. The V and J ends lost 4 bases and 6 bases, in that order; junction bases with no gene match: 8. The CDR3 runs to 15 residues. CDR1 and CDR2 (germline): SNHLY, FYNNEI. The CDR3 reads CASSVPRGHGQPQHF. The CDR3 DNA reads TGTGCCAGCAGTGTACCCAGGGGGCACGGTCAGCCCCAGCATTTT.

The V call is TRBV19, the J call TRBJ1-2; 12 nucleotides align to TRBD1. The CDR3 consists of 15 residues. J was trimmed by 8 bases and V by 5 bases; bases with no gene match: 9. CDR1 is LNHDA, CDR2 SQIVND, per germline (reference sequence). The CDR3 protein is CASSARDRGPQGYTF. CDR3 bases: TGTGCCAGTAGTGCCCGGGACAGGGGGCCTCAGGGCTACACCTTC.

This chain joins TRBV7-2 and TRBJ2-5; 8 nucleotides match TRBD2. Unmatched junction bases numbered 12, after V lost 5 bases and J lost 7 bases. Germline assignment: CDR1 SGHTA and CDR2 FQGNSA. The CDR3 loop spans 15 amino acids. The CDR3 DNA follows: TGTGCCAGCAGCCCAAGGACTAGCTCCCCTGGGACCCAGTACTTC. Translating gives CASSPRTSSPGTQYF.

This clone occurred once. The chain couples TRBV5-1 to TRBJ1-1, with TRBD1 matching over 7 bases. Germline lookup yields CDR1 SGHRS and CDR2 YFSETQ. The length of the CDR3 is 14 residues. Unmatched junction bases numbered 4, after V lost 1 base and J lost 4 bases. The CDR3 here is CASSLIQGTTEAFF. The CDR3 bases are TGCGCCAGCAGCTTGATACAGGGGACCACTGAAGCTTTCTTT.

Here the CDR3 reads CAWGRNPTDTQYF. The CDR3 DNA follows: TGTGCCTGGGGGAGGAATCCCACAGATACGCAGTATTTT. The gene calls are TRBV12-3 or TRBV12-4 and TRBJ2-3, with D possibly TRBD2 on 6 matching bases. V was trimmed by 11 bases and J by 2 bases, leaving 14 bases between them. This CDR3 comprises 13 residues.

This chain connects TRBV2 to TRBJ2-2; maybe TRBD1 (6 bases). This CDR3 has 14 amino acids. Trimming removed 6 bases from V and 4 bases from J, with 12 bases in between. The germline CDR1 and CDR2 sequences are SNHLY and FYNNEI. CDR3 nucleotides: TGTGCCAGCAGCCGGGACAATCCCACCGGGGAGCTGTTTTTT. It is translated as CASSRDNPTGELFF.

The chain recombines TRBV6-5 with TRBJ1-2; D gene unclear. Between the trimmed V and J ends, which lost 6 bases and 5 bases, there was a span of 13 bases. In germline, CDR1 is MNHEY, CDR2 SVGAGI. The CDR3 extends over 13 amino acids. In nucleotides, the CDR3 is TGTGCCAGCAGCGACACGACCTGGTATGGCTACACCTTC. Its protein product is CASSDTTWYGYTF.

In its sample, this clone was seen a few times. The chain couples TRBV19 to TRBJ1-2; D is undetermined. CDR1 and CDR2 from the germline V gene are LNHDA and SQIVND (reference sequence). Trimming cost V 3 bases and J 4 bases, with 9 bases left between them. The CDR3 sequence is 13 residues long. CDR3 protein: CASSIERFYGYTF. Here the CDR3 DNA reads TGTGCCAGTAGTATCGAACGGTTCTATGGCTACACCTTC.

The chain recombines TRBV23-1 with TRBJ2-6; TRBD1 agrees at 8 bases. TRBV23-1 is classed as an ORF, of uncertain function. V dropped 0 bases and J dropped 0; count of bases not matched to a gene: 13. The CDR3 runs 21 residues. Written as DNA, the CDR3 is TGCGCCAGCAGTCAATCGGGGACAGGAGGTCGGGTCGACTCTGGGGCCAACGTCCTGACTTTC. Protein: CASSQSGTGGRVDSGANVLTF.

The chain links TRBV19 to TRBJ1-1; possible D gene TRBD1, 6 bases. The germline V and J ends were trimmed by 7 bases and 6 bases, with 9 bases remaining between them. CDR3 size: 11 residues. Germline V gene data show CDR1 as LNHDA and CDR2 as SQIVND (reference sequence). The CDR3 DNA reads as TGTGCCAGTACCCAGGGGTCTGAAGCTTTCTTT. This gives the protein CASTQGSEAFF.

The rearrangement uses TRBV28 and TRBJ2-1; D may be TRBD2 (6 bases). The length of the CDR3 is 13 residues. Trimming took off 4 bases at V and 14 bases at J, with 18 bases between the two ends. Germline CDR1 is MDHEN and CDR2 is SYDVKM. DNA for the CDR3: TGTGCCAGCAGTTCACCCCCCTTGGGCGGGAAGTTCTTC. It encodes CASSSPPLGGKFF.

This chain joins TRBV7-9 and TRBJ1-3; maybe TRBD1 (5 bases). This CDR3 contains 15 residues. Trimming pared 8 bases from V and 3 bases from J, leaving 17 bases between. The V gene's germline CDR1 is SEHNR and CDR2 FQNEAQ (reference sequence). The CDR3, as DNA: TGTGCCAGCTCGTCCGGGGGGATAGGTGGAAACACCATATATTTT. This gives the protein CASSSGGIGGNTIYF.

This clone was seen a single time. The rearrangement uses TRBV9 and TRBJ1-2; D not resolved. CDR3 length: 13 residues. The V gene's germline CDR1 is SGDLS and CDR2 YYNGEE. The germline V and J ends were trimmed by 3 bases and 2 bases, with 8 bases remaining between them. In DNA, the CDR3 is TGTGCCAGCAGCGAGACGGAGAACTATGGCTACACCTTC. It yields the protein CASSETENYGYTF.

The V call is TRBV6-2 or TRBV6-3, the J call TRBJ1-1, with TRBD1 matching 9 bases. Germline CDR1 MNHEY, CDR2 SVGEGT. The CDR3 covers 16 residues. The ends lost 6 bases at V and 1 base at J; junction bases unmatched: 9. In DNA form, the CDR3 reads TGTGCCAGCAGCCTACAGGGGGCCTGGGGGAACACTGAAGCTTTCTTT. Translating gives CASSLQGAWGNTEAFF.

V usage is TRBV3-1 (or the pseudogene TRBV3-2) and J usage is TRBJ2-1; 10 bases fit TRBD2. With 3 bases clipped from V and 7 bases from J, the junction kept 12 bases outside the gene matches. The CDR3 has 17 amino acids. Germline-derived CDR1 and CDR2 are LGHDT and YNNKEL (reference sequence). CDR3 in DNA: TGTGCCAGCAGCCATGAAATACTAGCGGGGTTCCTTAATGAGCAGTTCTTC. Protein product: CASSHEILAGFLNEQFF.

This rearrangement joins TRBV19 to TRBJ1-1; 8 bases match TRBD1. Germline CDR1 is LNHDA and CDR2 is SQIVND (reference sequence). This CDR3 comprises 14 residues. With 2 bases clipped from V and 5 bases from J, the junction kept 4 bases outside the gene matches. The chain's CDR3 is CASSITGGKTEAFF. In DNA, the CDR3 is TGTGCCAGTAGTATAACAGGGGGAAAAACTGAAGCTTTCTTT.

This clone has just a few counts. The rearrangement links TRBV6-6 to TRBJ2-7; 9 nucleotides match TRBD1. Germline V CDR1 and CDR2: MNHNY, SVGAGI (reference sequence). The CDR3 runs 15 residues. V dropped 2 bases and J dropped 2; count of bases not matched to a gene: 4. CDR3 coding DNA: TGTGCCAGCAGTTACGGGGACAGGGAAGCCTACGAGCAGTACTTC. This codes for CASSYGDREAYEQYF.

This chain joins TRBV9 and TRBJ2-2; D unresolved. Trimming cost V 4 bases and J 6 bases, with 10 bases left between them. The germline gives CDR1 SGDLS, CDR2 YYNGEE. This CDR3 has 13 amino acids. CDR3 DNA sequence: TGTGCCAGCAGCACAGACGTGGCCGGGGAGCTGTTTTTT. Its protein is CASSTDVAGELFF.

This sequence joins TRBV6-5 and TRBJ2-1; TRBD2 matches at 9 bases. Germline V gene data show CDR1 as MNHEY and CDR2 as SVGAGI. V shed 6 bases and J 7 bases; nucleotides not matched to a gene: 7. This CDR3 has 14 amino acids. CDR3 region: CASRRTGLANEQFF. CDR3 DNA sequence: TGTGCCAGCAGAAGGACGGGACTAGCAAATGAGCAGTTCTTC.

The CDR3 loop is CASRQRQGNYGYTF. CDR3 coding DNA: TGTGCCAGTAGACAACGACAGGGGAACTATGGCTACACCTTC. The chain is built from TRBV19 and TRBJ1-2, with 8 positions matching TRBD1. V was pared by 6 bases and J by 2 bases, with 5 bases of the junction left unmatched. The CDR3 loop spans 14 amino acids. Germline V gene lookup returns CDR1 LNHDA and CDR2 SQIVND (reference sequence).

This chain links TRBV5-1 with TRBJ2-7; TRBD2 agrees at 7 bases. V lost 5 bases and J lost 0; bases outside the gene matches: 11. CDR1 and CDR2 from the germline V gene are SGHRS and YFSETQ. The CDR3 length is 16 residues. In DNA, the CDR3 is TGCGCCAGCAGTCGAGGCTCAGCGGGGACCTCCTACGAGCAGTACTTC. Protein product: CASSRGSAGTSYEQYF.

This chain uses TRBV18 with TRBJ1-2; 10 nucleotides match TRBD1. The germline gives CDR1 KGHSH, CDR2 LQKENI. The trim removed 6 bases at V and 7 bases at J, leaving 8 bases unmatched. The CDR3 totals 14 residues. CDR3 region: CASSVQGQGTGYTF. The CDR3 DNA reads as TGTGCCAGCTCGGTCCAGGGACAGGGGACTGGCTACACCTTC.

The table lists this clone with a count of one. The CDR3 sequence is CASSLLGRYTDTQYF. Written as DNA, the CDR3 is TGTGCCAGCTCCCTCCTCGGGAGGTACACAGATACGCAGTATTTT. V and J are TRBV18 and TRBJ2-3, with 7 bases matching TRBD2. The V segment lost 6 bases and the J segment 2 bases; nucleotides outside the gene matches: 8. The CDR3 is 15 residues long. CDR1 and CDR2 (germline): KGHSH, LQKENI.

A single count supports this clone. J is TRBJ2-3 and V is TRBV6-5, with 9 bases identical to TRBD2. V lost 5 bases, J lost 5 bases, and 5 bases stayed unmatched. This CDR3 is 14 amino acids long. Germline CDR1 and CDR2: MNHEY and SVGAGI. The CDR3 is CASSPGLAQDTQYF. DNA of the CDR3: TGTGCCAGCAGTCCGGGACTAGCTCAAGATACGCAGTATTTT.